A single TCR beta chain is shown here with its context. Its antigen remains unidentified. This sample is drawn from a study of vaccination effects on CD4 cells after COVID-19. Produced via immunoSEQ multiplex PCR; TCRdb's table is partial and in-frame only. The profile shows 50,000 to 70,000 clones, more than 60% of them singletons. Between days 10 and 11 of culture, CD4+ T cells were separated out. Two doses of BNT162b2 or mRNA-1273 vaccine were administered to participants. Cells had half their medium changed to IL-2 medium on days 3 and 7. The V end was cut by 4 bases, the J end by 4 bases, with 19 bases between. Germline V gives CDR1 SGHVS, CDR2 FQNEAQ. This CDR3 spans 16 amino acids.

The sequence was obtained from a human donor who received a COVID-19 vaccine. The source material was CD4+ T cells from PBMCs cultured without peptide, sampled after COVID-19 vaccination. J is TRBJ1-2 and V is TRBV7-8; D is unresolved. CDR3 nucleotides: TGTGCCAGCAGCTCACTAAACAGAGACGGATTCTATGGCTACACCTTC. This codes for CASSSLNRDGFYGYTF.